Listed below are T cell receptor beta chains from one sample, sequenced in a study of PD-1 blockade in classical Hodgkin lymphoma. Only in-frame clones appear in the TCRdb table, and some are missing; sequencing was by immunoSEQ multiplex PCR. The sample includes 26,000 or so clones, roughly 62% of them seen just once. Sequencing used peripheral blood mononuclear cells (PBMCs), obtained before the second cycle of nivolumab. These receptors were taken from a human donor with classical Hodgkin lymphoma. CDR3s include the opening cysteine and the closing phenylalanine or tryptophan. Fields, in order: V gene, J gene, clone size, D gene, CDR3 protein, CDR3 DNA. D genes are given only for firm matches. Not every row has a clone size; where given, it reads once, few, many or a size class.

TRBV28	TRBJ1-2	.	.	CASSVYGNYGYTF	TGTGCCAGCAGTGTCTATGGTAACTATGGCTACACCTTC
TRBV29-1	TRBJ1-2	.	.	CTLGGTYGYTF	TGCACTCTGGGGGGGACCTATGGCTACACCTTC
TRBV10-1	TRBJ2-5	.	.	CASSESLYQETQYF	TGCGCCAGCAGTGAAAGCCTCTACCAAGAGACCCAGTACTTC
TRBV5-6	TRBJ2-7	.	.	CASSLGAPYEQYF	TGTGCCAGCAGCTTGGGTGCGCCCTACGAGCAGTACTTC
TRBV10-2	TRBJ1-2	.	.	CASSAGQGPHYGYTF	TGCGCCAGCAGTGCTGGGCAGGGACCCCACTATGGCTACACCTTC
TRBV7-2	TRBJ2-3	.	.	CASRRSDGGSTDTQYF	TGTGCCAGCAGACGTAGCGATGGCGGTAGCACAGATACGCAGTATTTT
TRBV30	TRBJ2-5	.	.	CAWSPGGGRETQYF	TGTGCCTGGAGTCCGGGTGGGGGGAGAGAGACCCAGTACTTC
TRBV27	TRBJ2-7	.	TRBD1	CASSQPGQSSYEQYF	TGTGCCAGCAGTCAACCGGGACAGAGTTCCTACGAGCAGTACTTC
TRBV2	TRBJ1-5	.	.	CASSEEGDDNQPQHF	TGTGCCAGCAGTGAGGAGGGGGACGACAATCAGCCCCAGCATTTT
TRBV29-1	TRBJ1-5	many	.	CSVEWGLGEPQHF	TGCAGCGTTGAATGGGGGCTTGGGGAGCCCCAGCATTTT